The 27 T cell receptor beta chains in this list originate from one sample, sequenced in a study of cytomegalovirus exposure and HLA in healthy donors. Primers: 60 Vbeta forward and 13 Jbeta reverse. Only in-frame clones appear in the TCRdb table, and some are missing; sequencing was by immunoSEQ multiplex PCR. Counted here are about 150,000 clones, roughly 78% occurring once; the ten biggest clones make up roughly 6.7%. The source material was PBMCs. Receptor source: a middle-aged man in good health and CMV-seropositive.

The chain has TRBV18 and TRBJ1-5, with 8 bases fitting TRBD1. The CDR3 has 15 amino acids. Germline CDR1 reads KGHSH; CDR2 reads LQKENI. J gave up 6 bases and V 4 bases, and 8 bases lay outside the gene matches. CDR3 amino acids: CASSLGQGMGQPQHF. The CDR3 coding sequence is TGTGCCAGCTCACTTGGACAGGGAATGGGTCAGCCCCAGCATTTT.

The gene calls are TRBV27 and TRBJ2-5; TRBD1 agrees at 9 bases. The CDR3 runs to 18 residues. Germline values: CDR1 MNHEY, CDR2 SMNVEV (reference sequence). J gave up 7 bases and V 4 bases, and 19 bases lay outside the gene matches. The CDR3 region has the DNA TGTGCCAGCAGTTCTACCTACCCTCAACTCGACAGGGGGGGGACCCAGTACTTC. Protein product: CASSSTYPQLDRGGTQYF.

The chain uses TRBV5-1 and TRBJ2-1; a weak D match, TRBD1 (5 bases). Germline CDR1 SGHRS, CDR2 YFSETQ. Trimming removed 0 bases at V and 9 bases at J, with 13 bases between. The CDR3 loop spans 14 amino acids. CDR3 coding DNA: TGCGCCAGCAGCTTGGAGCCAGGGTATTCTGAGCAGTTCTTC. It yields the protein CASSLEPGYSEQFF.

The sample holds one count of this clone. Other DNA variants within this sample encode the same CDR3. The J gene is TRBJ2-3, the V gene TRBV7-9; 7 nucleotides line up with TRBD1. V dropped 1 base and J dropped 2; count of bases not matched to a gene: 6. The CDR3 totals 16 residues. Germline V gives CDR1 SEHNR, CDR2 FQNEAQ (reference sequence). This chain's CDR3 is CASSLVRDSYTDTQYF. The CDR3 DNA reads TGTGCCAGCAGCTTAGTACGGGACAGTTACACAGATACGCAGTATTTT.

The V call is TRBV4-2, the J call TRBJ2-3, with 7 bases that match TRBD2. J lost 2 bases, V lost 4 bases, and 9 bases had no gene match. This CDR3 region has 16 residues. Germline V lookup: CDR1 LGHNA, CDR2 YNFKEQ. CDR3: CASSRRLAESTDTQYF. The CDR3 coding sequence is TGTGCCAGCAGCCGAAGACTAGCTGAGTCCACAGATACGCAGTATTTT.

This clone was recorded only once. This chain uses TRBV5-1 with TRBJ2-6; D is uncertain. Germline V gene sequence: CDR1 SGHRS, CDR2 YFSETQ. The CDR3 is made up of 15 amino acids. The V end was cut by 1 base, the J end by 0 bases, with 5 bases between. CDR3 DNA sequence: TGCGCCAGCAGCTTGTTCGGCTCTGGGGCCAACGTCCTGACTTTC. This encodes CASSLFGSGANVLTF. The full variable domain, its missing parts supplied by reference TRBV5-1 and TRBJ2-6, is KAGVTQTPRYLIKTRGQQVTLSCSPISGHRSVSWYQQTPGQGLQFLFEYFSETQRNKGNFPGRFSGRQFSNSRSEMNVSTLELGDSALYLCASSLFGSGANVLTFGAGSRLTVL.

The J gene is TRBJ2-7, the V gene TRBV7-9, with a weak D call TRBD1 (6 bases). The CDR3 runs to 13 residues. From germline, CDR1 is SEHNR and CDR2 FQNEAQ (reference sequence). The V gene lost 5 bases and the J gene lost 7 bases, with 15 bases spanning the gap. The CDR3 spells CASSTQGRREQYF. CDR3 in DNA: TGTGCCAGCAGCACACAGGGAAGGAGAGAGCAGTACTTC.

This clone has only one observation. The rearrangement joins TRBV7-8 to TRBJ2-7; 9 bases fit TRBD2. Germline CDR1 and CDR2: SGHVS and FQNEAQ. The CDR3 loop spans 14 amino acids. V shed 6 bases, J shed 4 bases, and the junction held 7 bases outside the gene matches. The CDR3 sequence: CASSRTSVVYEQYF. In nucleotides, the CDR3 is TGTGCCAGCAGTAGGACTAGCGTTGTTTACGAGCAGTACTTC.

The CDR3 region is CASSQGTASSYEQYF. For the CDR3, the DNA is TGTGCCAGCAGCCAGGGGACAGCCAGCTCCTACGAGCAGTACTTC. The J gene is TRBJ2-7, the V gene TRBV4-2, with 7 positions matching TRBD1. Per the germline V gene, CDR1 is LGHNA and CDR2 is YNFKEQ. The CDR3 is made up of 15 amino acids. After removal of 3 bases from V and 0 bases from J, the junction contained 5 bases not matched to a gene.

The rearrangement joins TRBV28 to TRBJ2-7; tentatively, D is TRBD2 (5 bases). With 5 bases removed from V and 4 bases from J, the gap between germline ends came to 18 bases. There are 15 residues in the CDR3. The germline V gene encodes CDR1 MDHEN and CDR2 SYDVKM. This CDR3 is CASSPPGVPMYEQYF. The CDR3 coding sequence is TGTGCCAGCAGTCCGCCCGGGGTGCCGATGTACGAGCAGTACTTC.

This chain connects TRBV6-1 to TRBJ2-7; maybe TRBD2 (6 bases). Trimming shortened V by 4 bases and J by 3 bases, and 13 bases separated the two germline ends. CDR3 length: 14 residues. Germline CDR1 and CDR2: MNHNS and SASEGT. The CDR3, as DNA: TGTGCCAGCAGTGGACGCGGAGGGCGCTACGAGCAGTACTTC. Protein product: CASSGRGGRYEQYF.

The chain recombines TRBV7-8 with TRBJ1-1; TRBD1 might be the D (5 bases). The germline V and J ends were trimmed by 5 bases and 5 bases, with 21 bases remaining between them. Germline CDR1 and CDR2: SGHVS and FQNEAQ. CDR3 length: 16 amino acids. CDR3 region: CASSRLHGAWGTEAFF. The DNA of the CDR3 is TGTGCCAGCAGCCGACTTCATGGGGCGTGGGGAACTGAAGCTTTCTTT.

This chain connects TRBV19 to TRBJ2-1; TRBD1 agrees at 10 bases. Germline V gene data show CDR1 as LNHDA and CDR2 as SQIVND (reference sequence). J gave up 9 bases and V 6 bases, and 11 bases lay outside the gene matches. The CDR3 runs to 15 residues. CDR3 in DNA: TGTGCCAGTAGCTCCTTCGACAGGGGGCAGGGTGAGCAGTTCTTC. This sequence encodes CASSSFDRGQGEQFF.

The chain joins TRBV29-1 to TRBJ2-1, with TRBD1 matching over 8 bases. The CDR3 length is 12 residues. Germline values: CDR1 SQVTM, CDR2 ANQGSEA. The V gene end was trimmed by 4 bases and the J gene end by 7 bases; junction bases not matched to a gene: 3. The CDR3 region is CSVGRQGNEQFF. The CDR3 nucleotides are TGCAGCGTTGGTAGACAGGGGAATGAGCAGTTCTTC.

The V gene is TRBV28, the J gene TRBJ2-1; D possibly corresponds to TRBD2 (6 bases). From germline, CDR1 is MDHEN and CDR2 SYDVKM. Trimming cost V 2 bases and J 10 bases, with 15 bases left between them. The CDR3 consists of 14 residues. The CDR3 spells CASSLPLTSREQFF. For the CDR3, the DNA is TGTGCCAGCAGTTTACCCTTGACTAGTCGGGAGCAGTTCTTC.

The gene calls are TRBV2 and TRBJ1-2; the D gene is possibly TRBD1 (5 bases). The V gene's germline CDR1 is SNHLY and CDR2 FYNNEI. V was trimmed by 6 bases and J by 4 bases, leaving 9 bases between them. This CDR3 contains 12 residues. The CDR3 protein is CASRGTGYGYTF. CDR3 nucleotide sequence: TGTGCCAGCAGAGGAACAGGCTATGGCTACACCTTC.

The V gene is TRBV2, the J gene TRBJ2-3; 9 bases map to TRBD2. Germline V lookup: CDR1 SNHLY, CDR2 FYNNEI. V lost 2 bases to trimming and J lost 1 base; unmatched junction nucleotides: 7. This CDR3 region has 17 residues. The CDR3 DNA sequence: TGTGCCAGCAGTGAATCGCGGGAGGGCGTGGGCACAGATACGCAGTATTTT. Protein sequence: CASSESREGVGTDTQYF. The full variable domain, in which reference TRBV2 and TRBJ2-3 provide the parts outside the CDR3, is EPEVTQTPSHQVTQMGQEVILRCVPISNHLYFYWYRQILGQKVEFLVSFYNNEISEKSEIFDDQFSVERPDGSNFTLKIRSTKLEDSAMYFCASSESREGVGTDTQYFGPGTRLTVL.

This clone turned up a few times. The chain is built from TRBV5-1 and TRBJ2-1; D uncertain. Germline assignment: CDR1 SGHRS and CDR2 YFSETQ. The CDR3 is 16 amino acids. Trimming pared 0 bases from V and 2 bases from J, leaving 12 bases between. CDR3: CASSLVFGGAYNEQFF. Here the CDR3 DNA reads TGCGCCAGCAGCTTGGTTTTTGGCGGTGCCTACAATGAGCAGTTCTTC.

This rearrangement joins TRBV27 to TRBJ2-2; D is possibly TRBD1 (6 bases). The CDR3 spans 14 residues. The germline V gene has CDR1 MNHEY and CDR2 SMNVEV (reference sequence). Trimming removed 5 bases at V and 4 bases at J, with 11 bases between. CDR3 sequence reads: CASSTGTVTGELFF. The CDR3 DNA reads TGTGCCAGCAGTACAGGGACGGTCACCGGGGAGCTGTTTTTT.

V gene TRBV5-1 combines with J gene TRBJ2-5, with TRBD1 matching 8 bases. The V and J ends lost 4 bases and 4 bases, in that order; junction bases with no gene match: 6. This CDR3 spans 14 amino acids. The germline CDR1 and CDR2 sequences are SGHRS and YFSETQ. The CDR3 loop is CASSGITGGETQYF. The CDR3 DNA follows: TGCGCCAGCAGCGGGATTACAGGGGGAGAGACCCAGTACTTC.

The table lists this clone with a few counts. V and J are TRBV5-4 and TRBJ2-7; D perhaps matches TRBD2 (6 bases). V was cut by 2 bases and J by 2 bases, with 11 bases left in between. The CDR3 runs to 14 residues. Per the germline V gene, CDR1 is SGHNT and CDR2 is YYREEE (reference sequence). CDR3 protein: CASSFVPGAYEQYF. The DNA of the CDR3 is TGTGCCAGCAGCTTCGTCCCGGGGGCCTACGAGCAGTACTTC.

CDR3 sequence: CASSLDGTSEETQYF. CDR3 nucleotide sequence: TGCGCCAGCAGCTTGGATGGGACTAGTGAGGAGACCCAGTACTTC. The chain has TRBV5-1 and TRBJ2-5; 8 bases match TRBD2. CDR3 length: 15 residues. The V gene's germline CDR1 is SGHRS and CDR2 YFSETQ. Trimming cost V 0 bases and J 5 bases; bases outside gene matches: 6.

The J gene is TRBJ1-2, the V gene TRBV15, with D possibly TRBD1 on 6 matching bases. With 5 bases removed from V and 4 bases from J, the gap between germline ends came to 17 bases. Germline V gives CDR1 LNHNV, CDR2 YYDKDF (reference sequence). This CDR3 has 15 residues. In DNA, the CDR3 is TGTGCCACCAGCGTCGAAAACAGGGTCGGCTATGGCTACACCTTC. It yields the protein CATSVENRVGYGYTF.

J is TRBJ2-7 and V is TRBV9; possible D gene TRBD2, 5 bases. The V and J ends lost 0 bases and 2 bases respectively, with 12 bases between them. Germline CDR1 is SGDLS and CDR2 is YYNGEE. The CDR3 runs to 15 residues. CDR3 DNA: TGTGCCAGCAGCGTAGAGGCTAGCAGGCCCTACGAGCAGTACTTC. Residues: CASSVEASRPYEQYF.

The chain uses TRBV5-1 and TRBJ2-5; 7 bases are shared with TRBD2. After removal of 2 bases from V and 4 bases from J, the junction contained 14 bases not matched to a gene. Germline assignment: CDR1 SGHRS and CDR2 YFSETQ. The CDR3 consists of 17 residues. In nucleotides, the CDR3 is TGCGCCAGCAGCTTAGGCGCGGGAGTAGGTTCCGCAGAGACCCAGTACTTC. This gives the protein CASSLGAGVGSAETQYF.

The chain has TRBV10-3 and TRBJ2-7; D gene uncertain. Germline V lookup: CDR1 ENHRY, CDR2 SYGVKD. V was clipped by 3 bases and J by 2 bases, with 14 bases between them. This CDR3 has 15 residues. For the CDR3, the DNA is TGTGCCATCAGTGACCCAGCAACTATAACCTACGAGCAGTACTTC. Translation: CAISDPATITYEQYF.

CDR3 nucleotide sequence: TGTGCCAGCAGCCTGGGACAATACTACGAGCAGTACTTC. This gives the protein CASSLGQYYEQYF. This chain connects TRBV6-5 to TRBJ2-7, with D perhaps matching TRBD1 (6 bases). Germline V gene data show CDR1 as MNHEY and CDR2 as SVGAGI. Trimming left V 6 bases short and J 3 bases short, with 12 bases between. The CDR3 runs to 13 residues.